This is a list of T cell receptor beta chains from one sample in a study of OX40 agonist ivuxolimab in advanced cancers. Clones were sequenced by immunoSEQ multiplex PCR, and TCRdb holds only the in-frame ones, with some missing. The data contain about 69,000 clones, around 91% of them seen just once; the ten biggest clones take up over 9.5%. Here the sequenced sample was CD4+ or CD8+ T cells sorted from blood, taken in a trial of the OX40 agonist ivuxolimab. Receptors were obtained from an adult with an advanced solid tumor such as melanoma, head and neck, liver or kidney cancer. Each CDR3 is given with its conserved first and last residue. D genes are given only for firm matches. For some rows the clone size is stated as once, few or many, or as a class when expanded; others skip it.

-,TRBV18,TRBJ2-2,-,TGTGCCAGCTCAGCCAACCATGTTCGTAACACCGGGGAGCTGTTTTTT,CASSANHVRNTGELFF
-,TRBV7-2,TRBJ2-7,-,TGTGCCAGCAGCCAGCGGGTACCGTTCTACGAGCAGTACTTC,CASSQRVPFYEQYF
TRBD2,TRBV7-2,TRBJ2-7,few,TGTGCCAGCAGCTTAGTTGAAACTAGCGGGAGGGCCCCCTACGAGCAGTACTTC,CASSLVETSGRAPYEQYF
-,TRBV12-5,TRBJ2-3,few,TGTGCTAGTGGTTTGGGGACTAACACAGATACGCAGTATTTT,CASGLGTNTDTQYF
TRBD1,TRBV6-5,TRBJ2-2,-,TGTGCCAGCAGTTCTACAGGGGCGGCCACCGGGGAGCTGTTTTTT,CASSSTGAATGELFF
-,TRBV6-5,TRBJ2-5,-,TGTGCCAGCAGTTCCTTTCGGGCCGGTGGAGGAGAGACCCAGTACTTC,CASSSFRAGGGETQYF
-,TRBV7-2,TRBJ2-7,once,TGTGCCAGCAGCTTATTCCAGGGCTGGGGCGAGCAGTACTTC,CASSLFQGWGEQYF
TRBD2,TRBV27,TRBJ2-5,-,TGTGCCAGCAAAACTAGCGGGACGGGGACCCAGTACTTC,CASKTSGTGTQYF
TRBD2,TRBV5-1,TRBJ2-3,once,TGCGCCAGCAGCTCCGGGACTAGCGGGTTCGCAGATACGCAGTATTTT,CASSSGTSGFADTQYF
-,TRBV2,TRBJ2-4,-,TGTGCCAGCGGAACTAGATCGTACTTC,CASGTRSYF
TRBD1,TRBV9,TRBJ2-5,-,TGTGCCAGCAGCGTGCGGGACAGGGAAGAGACCCAGTACTTC,CASSVRDREETQYF
-,TRBV6-5,TRBJ1-1,-,TGTGCCAGCAGTTCCGGGGGCGCCGCTTTCTTT,CASSSGGAAFF
-,TRBV6-4,TRBJ2-1,-,TGTGCCAGCAGTGACCAGTTGGGATACGAGCAGTTCTTC,CASSDQLGYEQFF
-,TRBV4-2,TRBJ2-1,-,TGTGCCAGCAGCCCCCGTCTACTAGCAGATCCCTACAATGAGCAGTTCTTC,CASSPRLLADPYNEQFF
TRBD2,TRBV7-8,TRBJ2-3,-,TGTGCCAGCAGCTTTGGGTGGAGGACTAGCGGGACCGGCACAGATACGCAGTATTTT,CASSFGWRTSGTGTDTQYF
TRBD1,TRBV30,TRBJ2-1,-,TGTGCCTGGAGAGAACCGGGACAGGGGGCTGTAGCCGCGTTCTTC,CAWREPGQGAVAAFF
TRBD1,TRBV5-6,TRBJ1-6,-,TGTGCCAGCAGCTTGTCCAGGGGGGTCTCACCCCTCCACTTT,CASSLSRGVSPLHF
TRBD1,TRBV6-5,TRBJ1-2,-,TGTGCCAGCAGTTACAGAGGAGGGGGCCATGGCTACACCTTC,CASSYRGGGHGYTF
TRBD1,TRBV5-4,TRBJ2-7,-,TGTGCCAGCAGCCACCGACGACAGGGGAGTTACGAGCAGTACTTC,CASSHRRQGSYEQYF
-,TRBV6-6,TRBJ1-5,-,TGTGCCAGCAATCCTTCTGGCGGATATAGCAATCAGCCCCAGCATTTT,CASNPSGGYSNQPQHF
-,TRBV11-3,TRBJ1-1,-,TGTGCCAGCAGCCACGGGACGGCAAACATGAACACTGAAGCTTTCTTT,CASSHGTANMNTEAFF
-,TRBV4-3,TRBJ1-5,-,TGCGCCAGCAGCCAAGATGGGTCCGGAGGCCAGCCCCAGCATTTT,CASSQDGSGGQPQHF
-,TRBV9,TRBJ2-3,-,TGTGCCAGCAGCGGGACGGTCAGAGATACGCAGTATTTT,CASSGTVRDTQYF
TRBD2,TRBV18,TRBJ2-1,-,TGTGCCAGCTCACGGGGACTAGCGGAGACTAATGAGCAGTTCTTC,CASSRGLAETNEQFF
-,TRBV18,TRBJ2-7,few,TGTGCCAGCTCACCAACTAGGCAAGCCCGCTACGAGCAGTACTTC,CASSPTRQARYEQYF
-,TRBV19,TRBJ1-4,-,TGTGCCAGTAGCGCAGGGCGCCAGGAAAAACTGTTTTTT,CASSAGRQEKLFF
-,TRBV28,TRBJ2-5,-,TGTGCCAGCAGTACCCGGGTAGGCCAAGAGACCCAGTACTTC,CASSTRVGQETQYF
-,TRBV27,TRBJ2-7,-,TGTGCCAGCAGTTACTCGGACAGATCCTACGAGCAGTACTTC,CASSYSDRSYEQYF
-,TRBV7-2,TRBJ1-4,few,TGTGCCAGCAGCTTGAGAGAAAAACTGTTTTTT,CASSLREKLFF
TRBD2,TRBV10-1,TRBJ2-1,-,TGCGCCAGCAGTGCTAGCGGGGGGAATGAGCAGTTCTTC,CASSASGGNEQFF
-,TRBV5-4,TRBJ2-7,few,TGTGCCAGCAGCTTAGGAAAGTCCTACGAGCAGTACTTC,CASSLGKSYEQYF
-,TRBV7-2,TRBJ2-3,-,TGTGCCAGCAGCTCCTCCGGGGATACGCAGTATTTT,CASSSSGDTQYF
-,TRBV7-2,TRBJ1-5,few,TGTGCCAGCAGCACGAACCGGGACACCAATCAGCCCCAGCATTTT,CASSTNRDTNQPQHF
-,TRBV20-1,TRBJ1-1,-,TGCAGTGCTAGGGCCTCCGCTGAAGCTTTCTTT,CSARASAEAFF
-,TRBV7-3,TRBJ2-7,-,TGTGCCAGCAGCTTTCGGCTAGCCGGCTCCTACGAGCAGTACTTC,CASSFRLAGSYEQYF
-,TRBV7-9,TRBJ1-1,few,TGTGCCAGCAGCTCCTACTCAGGTAGGGCTGAAGCTTTCTTT,CASSSYSGRAEAFF
TRBD1,TRBV11-3,TRBJ1-1,-,TGTGCCAGCAGCCCCCAGGGGGAAACTGAAGCTTTCTTT,CASSPQGETEAFF
-,TRBV19,TRBJ2-5,-,TGTGCCAGTAGTATAGTGGGACGGGAATCAGAGACCCAGTACTTC,CASSIVGRESETQYF
-,TRBV7-2,TRBJ2-4,-,TGTGCCAGCAGCTTAGATCGTGGATTCCTAGCCAAAAACATTCAGTACTTC,CASSLDRGFLAKNIQYF
TRBD2,TRBV7-7,TRBJ2-7,-,TGTGCTAGCAGCCAGACTAGCGGCCGGACCTACGAGCAGTACTTC,CASSQTSGRTYEQYF
TRBD1,TRBV2,TRBJ1-1,-,TGTGCCAGCAGTGGTCTTTTTCAGTTATCTCAGAACAGGGGCGTAGATGAAGCTTTCTTT,CASSGLFQLSQNRGVDEAFF
-,TRBV6-5,TRBJ2-7,-,TGTGCCAGCAGTTACTCTCCCTACGAGCAGTACTTC,CASSYSPYEQYF
-,TRBV7-2,TRBJ1-2,-,TGTGCCAGCAGCGTTAGGAACCCGGGGGCGAACTATGGCTACACCTTC,CASSVRNPGANYGYTF
-,TRBV5-4,TRBJ1-4,-,TGTGCCAGCAGCTTGGCCGAGCGGAGAGCAACTAATGAAAAACTGTTTTTT,CASSLAERRATNEKLFF
TRBD2,TRBV9,TRBJ2-3,-,TGTGCCAGCAGCGTAGCGCCGACTAGCGCCGGGGGAGATACGCAGTATTTT,CASSVAPTSAGGDTQYF
TRBD1,TRBV7-9,TRBJ2-2,-,TGTGCCAGCAGCTCAATTGCAGGGGGCTTTGGGGACACCGGGGAGCTGTTTTTT,CASSSIAGGFGDTGELFF
TRBD2,TRBV4-1,TRBJ2-1,-,TGCGCCAGCAGCTTTCTAGCGGGAGTCTCCTACAATGAGCAGTTCTTC,CASSFLAGVSYNEQFF
-,TRBV9,TRBJ2-3,-,TGTGCCAGCAGCGTAGCTATCGCGACAGATACGCAGTATTTT,CASSVAIATDTQYF
-,TRBV30,TRBJ2-7,-,TGTGCCTGGAGTGGGACCTACGAGCAGTACTTC,CAWSGTYEQYF
-,TRBV6-1,TRBJ1-4,-,TGTGCCAGCAGTGAGCAGGGCCGGGGAGGGAAACTGTTTTTT,CASSEQGRGGKLFF
-,TRBV6-1,TRBJ2-7,-,TGTGCCAGCACCGGGACCACCTACGAGCAGTACTTC,CASTGTTYEQYF
-,TRBV5-6,TRBJ2-6,-,TGTGCCAGCAGCCCGGATACAGGAGCTGGGGCCAACGTCCTGACTTTC,CASSPDTGAGANVLTF
-,TRBV28,TRBJ2-7,-,TGTGCCAGTTGGCAGGGTGGGAGCTCCTACGAGCAGTACTTC,CASWQGGSSYEQYF
TRBD2,TRBV14,TRBJ2-3,-,TGTGCCAGCAGCCTCCCTCTAGCGGGAGTGGGCACAGATACGCAGTATTTT,CASSLPLAGVGTDTQYF
-,TRBV5-4,TRBJ2-3,-,TGTGCCAGCAGCATCATGATGGGGGGATGGTCAGATACGCAGTATTTT,CASSIMMGGWSDTQYF
TRBD1,TRBV5-1,TRBJ2-7,-,TGCGCCAGCAGCTTGGCCCTGGGACAGGGGGCCTACGAGCAGTACTTC,CASSLALGQGAYEQYF
TRBD1,TRBV10-3,TRBJ2-7,-,TGTGCCATCAGTGAGTCGGGTGGGGACAGGGCCTACGAGCAGTACTTC,CAISESGGDRAYEQYF
-,TRBV20-1,TRBJ1-1,medium-sized,TGCAGTGCTAGAGGGGGGGCTGAAGCTTTCTTT,CSARGGAEAFF
-,TRBV6-1,TRBJ1-1,-,TGTGCCAGCAGTGCGCACACTGAAGCTTTCTTT,CASSAHTEAFF
-,TRBV6-5,TRBJ1-4,-,TGTGCCAGCAGTCCGGGGTGGGGGGACGAAAAACTGTTTTTT,CASSPGWGDEKLFF